The rows below give T cell receptor beta chains drawn from one sample of a study of CD8 T cells in ankylosing spondylitis. Using its own MiXCR run on the 5' RACE reads, TCRdb lists one record per CDR3 protein. The data contain a few hundred thousand distinct CDR3 sequences, around 16% of them seen just once; the ten biggest clones take up approximately 40%. Material for sequencing was blood, either unsorted or a sorted T cell fraction (not recorded which). These receptor sequences come from a male donor with ankylosing spondylitis. Each CDR3 is given with its conserved first and last residue. A D gene is named only where the DNA matches it firmly. A row's size may be missing; if present it is once, few, many or a size class.

j_call: TRBJ2-7; d_call: .; v_call: TRBV9; clone_size: .; cdr3_length: 13; cdr3_aa: CASSATNNYEQYF; cdr3_nt: TGTGCCAGCAGCGCAACTAACAACTACGAGCAGTACTTC
j_call: TRBJ2-3; d_call: .; v_call: TRBV7-9; clone_size: .; cdr3_length: 16; cdr3_aa: CASSDRGAAGTDTQYF; cdr3_nt: TGTGCCAGCAGCGACCGGGGCGCGGCGGGCACAGATACGCAGTATTTT
j_call: TRBJ2-2; d_call: .; v_call: TRBV11-2; clone_size: few; cdr3_length: 13; cdr3_aa: CASLAVGAGELFF; cdr3_nt: TGTGCCAGCCTGGCGGTCGGGGCCGGGGAGCTGTTTTTT
j_call: TRBJ2-2; d_call: .; v_call: TRBV12-5; clone_size: few; cdr3_length: 15; cdr3_aa: CASGLVAGWAGELFF; cdr3_nt: TGTGCTAGTGGTTTAGTTGCCGGATGGGCCGGGGAGCTGTTTTTT
j_call: TRBJ1-1; d_call: .; v_call: TRBV11-3; clone_size: many; cdr3_length: 14; cdr3_aa: CASSITVGNTEAFF; cdr3_nt: TGTGCCAGCAGCATCACCGTTGGGAACACTGAAGCTTTCTTT
j_call: TRBJ2-7; d_call: TRBD1; v_call: TRBV2; clone_size: .; cdr3_length: 13; cdr3_aa: CASRDLPGGEQYF; cdr3_nt: TGTGCCAGCAGAGACCTTCCAGGGGGCGAGCAGTACTTC
j_call: TRBJ2-3; d_call: TRBD2; v_call: TRBV29-1; clone_size: many; cdr3_length: 14; cdr3_aa: CSVELRETADTQYF; cdr3_nt: TGCAGCGTTGAATTGCGGGAGACGGCAGATACGCAGTATTTT
j_call: TRBJ2-5; d_call: .; v_call: TRBV12-3/TRBV12-4; clone_size: few; cdr3_length: 16; cdr3_aa: CASSLAGRSTQETQYF; cdr3_nt: TGTGCCAGCAGTTTAGCGGGGAGGTCGACCCAAGAGACCCAGTACTTC
j_call: TRBJ2-1; d_call: TRBD2; v_call: TRBV7-6; clone_size: .; cdr3_length: 14; cdr3_aa: CASSPGLFSGEQFF; cdr3_nt: TGTGCCAGCAGCCCGGGACTATTTTCAGGCGAGCAGTTCTTC
j_call: TRBJ2-7; d_call: .; v_call: TRBV7-8; clone_size: .; cdr3_length: 12; cdr3_aa: CASSPASYEQYF; cdr3_nt: TGTGCCAGCAGCCCTGCGTCCTACGAGCAGTACTTC
j_call: TRBJ1-2; d_call: .; v_call: TRBV29-1; clone_size: few; cdr3_length: 13; cdr3_aa: CSVVSVPLYGYTF; cdr3_nt: TGCAGCGTTGTGAGCGTCCCACTCTATGGCTACACCTTC
j_call: TRBJ1-6; d_call: TRBD1; v_call: TRBV4-1; clone_size: .; cdr3_length: 16; cdr3_aa: CASSQETGGEHSPLHF; cdr3_nt: TGCGCCAGCAGCCAAGAGACAGGGGGGGAACATTCACCCCTCCACTTT
j_call: TRBJ1-5; d_call: .; v_call: TRBV5-1; clone_size: .; cdr3_length: 15; cdr3_aa: CASSLGGASNQPQHF; cdr3_nt: TGCGCCAGCAGCTTGGGGGGGGCTAGCAATCAGCCCCAGCATTTT